These 21 T cell receptor beta chains were sequenced from one sample in a study of blood T cell repertoires in COVID-19. Generated by immunoSEQ multiplex PCR, the TCRdb table keeps only in-frame clones and is missing some. The table records 270,000 or so clones, 80% to 90% of them present only once. The sample consisted of peripheral blood. These receptors all stem from a woman aged 25 to 39 with active or convalescent COVID-19.

This rearrangement joins TRBV21-1 to TRBJ1-1; TRBD1 was called by the table and not checked on the DNA. TRBV21-1 is marked as a pseudogene. The CDR3 length is 17 residues. The CDR3 bases are TGTGCCAGCAGCAAGGAAACGAAACAGGGTGGAGACACTGAAGCTTTCTTT. Translation gives CASSKETKQGGDTEAFF.

The V and J genes are TRBV4-1 and TRBJ1-2, with 9 bases that match TRBD1. V lost 1 base and J lost 8; bases outside the gene matches: 14. The CDR3 has 17 amino acids. Germline assignment: CDR1 MGHRA and CDR2 YSYEKL. CDR3 sequence: CASSQVPGQGDTKGYTF. The CDR3 DNA reads TGCGCCAGCAGCCAAGTGCCGGGACAGGGCGATACGAAAGGCTACACCTTC.

The rearrangement links TRBV6-5 to TRBJ1-1; D gene uncertain. The germline V and J ends were trimmed by 4 bases and 0 bases, with 15 bases remaining between them. Germline V CDR1 and CDR2: MNHEY, SVGAGI. This CDR3 is built from 16 residues. In nucleotides, the CDR3 is TGTGCCAGCAGTTTCTGGATGGGCAGCATGAACACTGAAGCTTTCTTT. Protein product: CASSFWMGSMNTEAFF.

V and J are TRBV3-1 (or the pseudogene TRBV3-2) and TRBJ2-7; D might be TRBD1 (6 bases). Trimming pared 0 bases from V and 7 bases from J, leaving 16 bases between. The CDR3 is made up of 15 amino acids. Germline-derived CDR1 and CDR2 are LGHDT and YNNKEL (reference sequence). As DNA, the CDR3 is TGTGCCAGCAGCCAAGATGGACAGAGGAATGTAGAGCAGTACTTC. Translation: CASSQDGQRNVEQYF.

V usage is TRBV7-8 and J usage is TRBJ2-1, with unresolved D. With 7 bases removed from V and 7 bases from J, the gap between germline ends came to 17 bases. The germline V gene has CDR1 SGHVS and CDR2 FQNEAQ. This CDR3 has 14 amino acids. The chain's CDR3 is CASTSRLLRNEQFF. CDR3 in DNA: TGTGCCAGCACCTCGCGCCTCCTGCGGAATGAGCAGTTCTTC. The variable domain in full, completed from reference TRBV7-8 and TRBJ2-1, reads GAGVSQSPRYKVAKRGQDVALRCDPISGHVSLFWYQQALGQGPEFLTYFQNEAQLDKSGLPSDRFFAERPEGSVSTLKIQRTQQEDSAVYLCASTSRLLRNEQFFGPGTRLTVL.

The CDR3 protein is CASSLLGAQETQYF. CDR3 DNA sequence: TGTGCCAGCAGTTTACTGGGAGCCCAAGAGACCCAGTACTTC. The rearrangement links TRBV28 to TRBJ2-5, with a possible D match to TRBD2 (5 bases). Germline V CDR1 and CDR2: MDHEN, SYDVKM. Trimming stripped 2 bases from V and 1 base from J, with 8 bases between. The CDR3 has 14 residues.

This chain uses TRBV5-1 with TRBJ1-2; D gene ambiguous. The germline CDR1 and CDR2 sequences are SGHRS and YFSETQ. The CDR3 is made up of 13 amino acids. Trimming left V 0 bases short and J 3 bases short, with 6 bases between. In DNA, the CDR3 is TGCGCCAGCAGCTTGGTTCCGGACTATGGCTACACCTTC. Its protein product is CASSLVPDYGYTF.

The chain joins TRBV30 to TRBJ2-3; maybe TRBD2 (6 bases). There are 13 residues in the CDR3. Germline lookup yields CDR1 GTSNPN and CDR2 SVGIG (reference sequence). The V end lost 8 bases, the J end lost 2 bases, and 14 bases lay between the germline ends. The CDR3: CAGMGLPTDTQYF. The CDR3 DNA is TGTGCCGGGATGGGACTGCCCACAGATACGCAGTATTTT.

This clone was counted once. The rearrangement joins TRBV19 to TRBJ2-2, with TRBD1 identical over 8 bases. The CDR3 spans 12 residues. With 7 bases clipped from V and 7 bases from J, the junction kept 2 bases outside the gene matches. The germline V gene encodes CDR1 LNHDA and CDR2 SQIVND (reference sequence). CDR3 sequence (DNA): TGTGCCAGTACGGACAGGGTCGGGGAGCTGTTTTTT. It encodes CASTDRVGELFF.

The chain couples TRBV7-2 to TRBJ2-1; D perhaps matches TRBD2 (6 bases). Per germline, CDR1 SGHTA and CDR2 FQGNSA. There are 14 residues in the CDR3. V was clipped by 3 bases and J by 7 bases, with 13 bases between them. The CDR3 DNA is TGTGCCAGCAGCTTCCGACTAGTCTTTAATGAGCAGTTCTTC. It translates to CASSFRLVFNEQFF. The whole variable domain, remainder taken from reference TRBV7-2 and TRBJ2-1, is GAGVSQSPSNKVTEKGKDVELRCDPISGHTALYWYRQSLGQGLEFLIYFQGNSAPDKSGLPSDRFSAERTGGSVSTLTIQRTQQEDSAVYLCASSFRLVFNEQFFGPGTRLTVL.

The chain joins TRBV9 to TRBJ2-2; perhaps TRBD2 as D (5 bases). The CDR3 is made up of 13 amino acids. V was shortened by 3 bases and J by 7 bases, with 10 bases between the two germline ends. The germline V gene encodes CDR1 SGDLS and CDR2 YYNGEE. The chain's CDR3 is CASSESGIGELFF. CDR3 DNA: TGTGCCAGCAGCGAGTCGGGGATCGGGGAGCTGTTTTTT.

This chain connects TRBV5-1 to TRBJ2-5, with 7 bases fitting TRBD1. Trimming removed 2 bases from V and 3 bases from J; junction bases left unmatched: 4. CDR1 is SGHRS and CDR2 is YFSETQ in the germline V gene. CDR3 size: 14 residues. CDR3 amino acids: CASSFTGAEETQYF. CDR3 coding DNA: TGCGCCAGCAGCTTTACAGGGGCTGAAGAGACCCAGTACTTC.

This clone was recorded only once. The junction does not match germline at one end; this may be a read error. The rearrangement links TRBV7-7 to TRBJ1-3; D not certain. The CDR3 contains 17 residues. Germline assignment: CDR1 SSHAT and CDR2 FNYEAQ (reference sequence). CDR3 in DNA: TGTGCTAGCAGCTTAGCCTTGCCAGGCCTCTCTGGAAACACCATATATTTT. Protein product: CASSLALPGLSGNTIYF.

Comment on this clone: The junction differs from germline at one of its ends, possibly a read error. DNA for the CDR3: TGTGCCAGTGGGGCCTCCCACAATGAGCAGTTCTTC. Translation: CASGASHNEQFF. The chain has TRBV27 and TRBJ2-1, with D possibly matching TRBD1 (5 bases). The CDR3 has 12 residues. The germline V gene encodes CDR1 MNHEY and CDR2 SMNVEV (reference sequence).

The chain carries TRBV20-1 and TRBJ1-3; the D is unclear. The V gene's germline CDR1 is DFQATT and CDR2 SNEGSKA (reference sequence). The CDR3 runs 11 residues. V lost 3 bases, J lost 8 bases, and 8 bases lay in between. The CDR3 region is CSASERDTIYF. CDR3 bases: TGCAGTGCTAGTGAGCGGGACACCATATATTTT.

The J gene is TRBJ2-4, the V gene TRBV5-5, with TRBD1 identical over 8 bases. V lost 2 bases, J lost 4 bases, and 2 bases stayed unmatched. Per germline, CDR1 SGHKS and CDR2 YYEKEE (reference sequence). The CDR3 covers 14 residues. CDR3 in DNA: TGTGCCAGCAGCTTACAGGGGGTAAAAAACATTCAGTACTTC. Amino acids: CASSLQGVKNIQYF.

The chain employs TRBV30 and TRBJ2-5; D is unclear. The CDR3 sequence is 11 residues long. Between the trimmed V and J ends, which lost 5 bases and 2 bases, there was a span of 6 bases. Germline loops: CDR1 GTSNPN, CDR2 SVGIG (reference sequence). The CDR3 DNA is TGTGCCTGGGGAGCACAAGAGACCCAGTACTTC. It translates to CAWGAQETQYF.

The V and J genes are TRBV7-9 and TRBJ1-2, with 7 nucleotides matching TRBD1. The germline V gene encodes CDR1 SEHNR and CDR2 FQNEAQ (reference sequence). There are 15 residues in the CDR3. V shed 1 base, J shed 4 bases, and the junction held 6 bases outside the gene matches. CDR3 protein: CASSLDWTGIYGYTF. The CDR3 region has the DNA TGTGCCAGCAGCTTAGACTGGACAGGAATCTATGGCTACACCTTC.

V and J are TRBV7-8 and TRBJ1-5; D is possibly TRBD1 (6 bases). V was cut by 4 bases and J by 7 bases, with 14 bases left in between. Germline CDR1 reads SGHVS; CDR2 reads FQNEAQ. This CDR3 region has 14 residues. The CDR3 spells CASSSGVAGQPQHF. CDR3 in DNA: TGTGCCAGCAGCTCAGGGGTGGCCGGGCAGCCCCAGCATTTT. The full variable domain, completed using reference TRBV7-8 and TRBJ1-5, is GAGVSQSPRYKVAKRGQDVALRCDPISGHVSLFWYQQALGQGPEFLTYFQNEAQLDKSGLPSDRFFAERPEGSVSTLKIQRTQQEDSAVYLCASSSGVAGQPQHFGDGTRLSIL.

Turning to this clone: Other DNA sequences within the sample encode an identical CDR3. The CDR3 DNA reads TGCGCCAGCAGCTTGGACAGGACCGGGGAGCTGTTTTTT. Protein: CASSLDRTGELFF. J is TRBJ2-2 and V is TRBV5-1; possibly TRBD1 for D (5 bases). CDR3 length: 13 amino acids. Looked up from germline, CDR1 is SGHRS and CDR2 is YFSETQ. V dropped 0 bases and J dropped 5 bases, with 5 bases sitting between them.

This clone has a single count. The CDR3 reads CASSRDPGEAFF. The CDR3 nucleotides are TGTGCCAGCAGCCGTGACCCAGGGGAAGCTTTCTTT. V is TRBV5-6 and J is TRBJ1-1; D may be TRBD1 (5 bases). The CDR3 is 12 residues long. The germline CDR1 and CDR2 sequences are SGHDT and YYEEEE. Trimming cost V 4 bases and J 8 bases, with 12 bases left between them.